This TCR beta chain was observed in a study of T-cell reconstitution after alpha-beta-depleted transplantation in children. This clonotype was counted a few times. Trimming shortened V by 5 bases and J by 0 bases, and 13 bases separated the two germline ends. There are 15 residues in the CDR3. Unique molecular identifiers were incorporated during preparation of the TCRbeta library. TCRdb itself ran the PCR reads through MiXCR, one entry per CDR3 protein. The sample comprises some 490,000 distinct CDR3 sequences, roughly an eighth of which are singletons, and approximately 5.4% rests with the top ten.

This specimen was PBMCs from the stem cell graft donor, taken from the stem cell graft. This sequence originates from a human donor who donated a stem cell graft to a child with combined immunodeficiency. The chain couples TRBV12-3 or TRBV12-4 to TRBJ1-1, with D possibly TRBD1 on 6 matching bases. The CDR3 DNA follows: TGTGCCAGCAGTCCGACAGGAATCATGAACACTGAAGCTTTCTTT. Translating it yields CASSPTGIMNTEAFF.